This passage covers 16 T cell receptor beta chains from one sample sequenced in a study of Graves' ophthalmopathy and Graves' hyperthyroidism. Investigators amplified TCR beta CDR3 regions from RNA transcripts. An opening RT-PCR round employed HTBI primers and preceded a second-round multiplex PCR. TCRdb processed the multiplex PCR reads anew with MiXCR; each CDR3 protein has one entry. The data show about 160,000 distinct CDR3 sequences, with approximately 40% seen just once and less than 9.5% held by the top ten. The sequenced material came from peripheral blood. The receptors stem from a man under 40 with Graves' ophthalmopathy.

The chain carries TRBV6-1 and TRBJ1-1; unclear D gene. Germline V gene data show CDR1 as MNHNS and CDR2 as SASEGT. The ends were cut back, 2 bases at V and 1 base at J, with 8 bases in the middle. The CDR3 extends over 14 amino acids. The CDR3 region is CASSEIFQNTEAFF. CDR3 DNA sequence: TGTGCCAGCAGTGAAATCTTTCAGAACACTGAAGCTTTCTTT.

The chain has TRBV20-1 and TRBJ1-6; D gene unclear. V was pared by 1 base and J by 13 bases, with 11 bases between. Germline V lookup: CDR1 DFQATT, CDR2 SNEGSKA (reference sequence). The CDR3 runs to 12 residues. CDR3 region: CSARVVGSPLHF. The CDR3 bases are TGCAGTGCTAGAGTAGTCGGCTCTCCCCTCCACTTT.

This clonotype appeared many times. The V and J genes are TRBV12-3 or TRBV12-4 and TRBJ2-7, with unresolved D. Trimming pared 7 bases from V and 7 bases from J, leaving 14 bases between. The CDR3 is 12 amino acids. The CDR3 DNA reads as TGTGCCAGCAATTTCGCTAATGGAGAGCAGTACTTC. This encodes CASNFANGEQYF.

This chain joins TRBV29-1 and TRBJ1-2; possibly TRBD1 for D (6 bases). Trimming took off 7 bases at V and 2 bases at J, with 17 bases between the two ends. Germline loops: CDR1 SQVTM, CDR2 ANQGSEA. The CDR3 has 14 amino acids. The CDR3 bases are TGCAGCGCCCCCGGTGGGGGGCGGAACTATGGCTACACCTTC. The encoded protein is CSAPGGGRNYGYTF.

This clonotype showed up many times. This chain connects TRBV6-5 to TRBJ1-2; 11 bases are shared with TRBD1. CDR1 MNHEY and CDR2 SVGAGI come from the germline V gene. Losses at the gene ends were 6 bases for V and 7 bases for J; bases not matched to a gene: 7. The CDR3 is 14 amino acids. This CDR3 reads CASSKDRGQRGYTF. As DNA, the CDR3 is TGTGCCAGCAGCAAGGACAGGGGGCAGCGTGGCTACACCTTC.

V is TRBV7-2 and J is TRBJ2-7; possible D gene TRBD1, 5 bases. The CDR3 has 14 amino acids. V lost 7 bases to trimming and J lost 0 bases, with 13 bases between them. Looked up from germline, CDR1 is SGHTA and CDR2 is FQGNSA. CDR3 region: CASIPDSASYEQYF. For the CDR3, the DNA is TGTGCCAGCATCCCCGACAGCGCCTCCTACGAGCAGTACTTC.

The CDR3 DNA reads as TGTGCCAGCAGGTCCCGGGGTTGGGAGACCCAGTACTTC. Amino acid sequence: CASRSRGWETQYF. This chain connects TRBV6-1 to TRBJ2-5; TRBD2 is a possible D gene (5 bases). The V end was cut by 6 bases, the J end by 5 bases, with 13 bases between. There are 13 residues in the CDR3. Per germline, CDR1 MNHNS and CDR2 SASEGT.

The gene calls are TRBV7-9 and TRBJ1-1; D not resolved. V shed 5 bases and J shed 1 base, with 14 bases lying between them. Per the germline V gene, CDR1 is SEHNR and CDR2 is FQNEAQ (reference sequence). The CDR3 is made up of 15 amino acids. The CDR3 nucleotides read TGTGCCAGCAGCCCAACAGCCGCAGGGAACACTGAAGCTTTCTTT. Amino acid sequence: CASSPTAAGNTEAFF.

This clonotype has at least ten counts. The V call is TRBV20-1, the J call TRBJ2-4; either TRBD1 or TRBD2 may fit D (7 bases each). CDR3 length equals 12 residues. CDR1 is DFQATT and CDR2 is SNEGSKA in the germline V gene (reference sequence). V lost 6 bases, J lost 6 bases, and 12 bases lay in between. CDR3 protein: CSADREGNIQYF. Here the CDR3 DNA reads TGCAGTGCAGACAGGGAGGGAAACATTCAGTACTTC.

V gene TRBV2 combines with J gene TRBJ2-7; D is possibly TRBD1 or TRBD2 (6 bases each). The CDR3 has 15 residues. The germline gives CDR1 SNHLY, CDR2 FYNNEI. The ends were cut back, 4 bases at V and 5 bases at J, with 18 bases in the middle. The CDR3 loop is CASSVRGRGADEQYF. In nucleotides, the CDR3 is TGTGCCAGCAGTGTCAGGGGTAGGGGGGCCGACGAGCAGTACTTC. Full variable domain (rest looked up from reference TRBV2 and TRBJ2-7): EPEVTQTPSHQVTQMGQEVILRCVPISNHLYFYWYRQILGQKVEFLVSFYNNEISEKSEIFDDQFSVERPDGSNFTLKIRSTKLEDSAMYFCASSVRGRGADEQYFGPGTRLTVT.

This CDR3 is CSAGRLAGVYEQYF. The CDR3 coding sequence is TGCAGTGCTGGGAGACTAGCGGGAGTCTACGAGCAGTACTTC. The chain couples TRBV20-1 to TRBJ2-7; the match to TRBD2 covers 12 bases. Trimming cost V 5 bases and J 3 bases; bases outside gene matches: 5. The CDR3 is made up of 14 amino acids. The V gene's germline CDR1 is DFQATT and CDR2 SNEGSKA (reference sequence).

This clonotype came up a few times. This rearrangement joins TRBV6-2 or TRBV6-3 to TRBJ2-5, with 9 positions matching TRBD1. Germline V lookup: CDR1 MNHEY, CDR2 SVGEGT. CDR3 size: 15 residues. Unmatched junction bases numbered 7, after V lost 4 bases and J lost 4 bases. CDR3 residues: CASSLLGQGGETQYF. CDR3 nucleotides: TGTGCCAGCAGTTTATTGGGACAGGGAGGAGAGACCCAGTACTTC.

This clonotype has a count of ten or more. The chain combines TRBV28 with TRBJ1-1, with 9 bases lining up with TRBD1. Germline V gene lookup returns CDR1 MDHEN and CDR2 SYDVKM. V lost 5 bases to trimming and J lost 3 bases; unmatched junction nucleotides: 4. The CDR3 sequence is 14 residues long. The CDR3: CASSLGQGYTEAFF. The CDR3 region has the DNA TGTGCCAGCAGTCTCGGACAGGGGTACACTGAAGCTTTCTTT. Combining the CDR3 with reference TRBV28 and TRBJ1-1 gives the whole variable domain DVKVTQSSRYLVKRTGEKVFLECVQDMDHENMFWYRQDPGLGLRLIYFSYDVKMKEKGDIPEGYSVSREKKERFSLILESASTNQTSMYLCASSLGQGYTEAFFGQGTRLTVV.

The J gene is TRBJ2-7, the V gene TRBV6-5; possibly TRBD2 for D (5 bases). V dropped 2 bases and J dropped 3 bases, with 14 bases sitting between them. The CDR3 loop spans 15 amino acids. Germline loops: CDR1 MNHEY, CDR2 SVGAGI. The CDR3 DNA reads TGTGCCAGCAGTTACGCGCAGCGGAGCGGCTACGAGCAGTACTTC. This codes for CASSYAQRSGYEQYF.

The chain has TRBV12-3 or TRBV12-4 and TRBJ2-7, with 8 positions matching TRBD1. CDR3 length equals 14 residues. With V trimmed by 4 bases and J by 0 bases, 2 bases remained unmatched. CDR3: CASSSDRASYEQYF. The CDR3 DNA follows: TGTGCCAGCAGTTCGGACAGGGCCTCCTACGAGCAGTACTTC.

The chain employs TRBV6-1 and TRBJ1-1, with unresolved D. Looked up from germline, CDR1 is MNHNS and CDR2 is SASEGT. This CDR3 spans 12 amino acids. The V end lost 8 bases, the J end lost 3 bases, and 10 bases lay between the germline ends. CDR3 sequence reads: CASHRRHTEAFF. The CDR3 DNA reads TGTGCCAGCCACCGGAGGCACACTGAAGCTTTCTTT.